This is a list of T cell receptor beta chains from one sample in a study of control samples from healthy donors and cancer patients. Profiling relied on immunoSEQ multiplex PCR, and the TCRdb table lists in-frame clones only, not all of them. Of 250,000 to 300,000 clones in the sample, around 79% were seen once. The specimen was PBMCs. The receptors derive from a woman in her sixties with lung cancer. Both conserved end residues are part of each CDR3. D genes are given only for firm matches.

TRBV11-2,TRBJ2-1,TRBD2,TGTGCCAGCAGCTTAGCTATCGCCGGGACTAGCGGGTACAATGAGCAGTTCTTC,CASSLAIAGTSGYNEQFF
TRBV2,TRBJ1-3,-,TGTGCCAGCAATCCAAACAACTCTGGAAACACCATATATTTT,CASNPNNSGNTIYF
TRBV5-1,TRBJ1-1,-,TGCGCCAGCAGCATCCCGGGACCGAGGAACACTGAAGCTTTCTTT,CASSIPGPRNTEAFF
TRBV2,TRBJ1-1,-,TGTGCCAGCAACAAGGTGAACACTGAAGCTTTCTTT,CASNKVNTEAFF
TRBV4-2,TRBJ1-2,-,TGTGCCAGCAGCCAAGAAACAGGATATGGCTACACCTTC,CASSQETGYGYTF
TRBV2,TRBJ1-1,-,TGTGCCAGCAGCCCGGGGATGAACACTGAAGCTTTCTTT,CASSPGMNTEAFF
TRBV6-5,TRBJ1-1,-,TGTGCCAGCAGCCGAGACGGACAGAACACTGAAGCTTTCTTT,CASSRDGQNTEAFF
TRBV5-1,TRBJ2-5,TRBD2,TGCGCCAGCACCCGAGGGGCTAGCGGGAGGGAGACCCAGTACTTC,CASTRGASGRETQYF
TRBV2,TRBJ1-3,TRBD1,TGTGCCAGCAGAAGGACAGGTGGACCTGGAAACACCATATATTTT,CASRRTGGPGNTIYF
TRBV27,TRBJ1-3,-,TGTGCCAGCGGTGGACTAGGGGGAGGAAACACCATATATTTT,CASGGLGGGNTIYF
TRBV18,TRBJ1-2,-,TGTGCCAGCTCACAGGGGGAATACTATGGCTACACCTTC,CASSQGEYYGYTF
TRBV27,TRBJ2-7,TRBD1,TGTGCCAGCATGGGGACAGGCTCTCGATACGAGCAGTACTTC,CASMGTGSRYEQYF